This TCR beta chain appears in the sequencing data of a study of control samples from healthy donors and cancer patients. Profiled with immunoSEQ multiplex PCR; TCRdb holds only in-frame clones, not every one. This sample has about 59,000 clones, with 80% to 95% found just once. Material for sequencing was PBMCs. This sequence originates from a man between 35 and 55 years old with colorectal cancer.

Written as DNA, the CDR3 is TGTGCCAGCAGTTCCGTTAAGGCAAACACTGAAGCTTTCTTT. This gives the protein CASSSVKANTEAFF. The chain has TRBV27 and TRBJ1-1; no reliable D call. Germline V gives CDR1 MNHEY, CDR2 SMNVEV (reference sequence). This CDR3 has 14 amino acids. Trimming took 4 bases from V and 2 from J, leaving 11 bases between them.